This paragraph reports one TCR beta chain. The antigen is undetermined. Trimming pared 6 bases from V and 2 bases from J, leaving 9 bases between. The CDR3 runs 13 residues. The data were taken from a study of early T cells in non-severe SARS-CoV-2 infection. Study-wide context: Sequencing input comprised bulk RNA from unsorted whole blood; chain pairing was not available.

MiXCR, applied by TCRdb to the 5' RACE reads, yields one record per CDR3 protein. The sample has approximately 30,000 distinct CDR3 sequences; about 7% are singletons. Study-wide points: Matching against VDJdb likely underestimated virus-specific expansions, favoring anti-spike CD8.

This chain uses TRBV12-3 or TRBV12-4 with TRBJ2-3; possibly TRBD2 for D (6 bases). This receptor was taken from an adult who was a healthcare worker with PCR-confirmed SARS-CoV-2 infection or an uninfected control (not recorded which). This specimen was whole blood, taken at baseline. The CDR3 DNA follows: TGTGCCAGCAGGCGGGACCCCACAGATACGCAGTATTTT. Residues: CASRRDPTDTQYF.